A selection of T cell receptor beta chains follows, all from one sample in a study of cytomegalovirus exposure and HLA in healthy donors. Method: immunoSEQ multiplex PCR; TCRdb's copy keeps in-frame clones and lacks some. The sample carries roughly 250,000 clones, about 80% recorded once. Material: PBMCs. The origin of the receptors is a girl aged 2 to 10 in good health and CMV-seronegative. Each CDR3 is given without its conserved first and last residue.

>13|TRBV6-1|TRBJ1-4
ASSRRQTTNEKLF
>11|TRBV30|TRBJ1-5
AWSVRTNQPQH
>9|TRBV6-1|TRBJ1-1
ASSPIPEAF
>12|TRBV6-1|TRBJ1-4
ASTLGRVVEKLF
>13|TRBV6-4|TRBJ2-1
ASSAQPGQGNEQF
>10|TRBV7-9|TRBJ1-2
SSSPDIVGYT
>12|TRBV6-6|TRBJ2-1
ASTPRLPHNEQF
>11|TRBV6-6|TRBJ2-3
ATRTSGGNTQY
>12|TRBV28|TRBJ2-7
ASIDGTFSYEQY
>13|TRBV28|TRBJ2-5
ASSVGTGGGKTQY
>17|TRBV6-1|TRBJ2-3
ASSEGNWQGMSSTDTQY
>13|TRBV28|TRBJ1-4
ASSPPTGALVKLF
>15|TRBV27|TRBJ2-2
ASSEFSGGANTGELF
>11|TRBV5-6|TRBJ1-2
ASSIQGVNGYT
>13|TRBV7-8|TRBJ1-5
ASSTKTQGNQPQH
>14|TRBV7-9|TRBJ2-1
ASSLRGRDWDNEQF
>13|TRBV4-1|TRBJ2-7
ASSQAGTVAYEQY
>13|TRBV5-1|TRBJ2-2
ASSSEAGNTGELF
>13|TRBV5-6|TRBJ2-1
ASSSLTSGRDEQF
>11|TRBV5-4|TRBJ2-3
ASSLGLPDTQY
>11|TRBV5-1|TRBJ1-2
ASSRGGVDGYT
>13|TRBV6-5|TRBJ1-3
ASRTTPTGRNTIY
>15|TRBV28|TRBJ2-1
ASSFFGRAFSYNEQF
>11|TRBV6-5|TRBJ2-3
ASSYSSLDTQY
>13|TRBV27|TRBJ2-3
ASRWGDRGTDTQY
>13|TRBV7-8|TRBJ1-6
ASSPTGVVNSPLH
>12|TRBV11-3|TRBJ2-2
ASSLDEAGGELF
>16|TRBV4-1|TRBJ2-5
ASSQDLRAGGPRETQY
>12|TRBV5-4|TRBJ1-5
ASSLWGGNQPQH
>12|TRBV7-9|TRBJ1-2
ASSLAQGIYGYT
>12|TRBV6-1|TRBJ1-3
ASRINRDGNTIY
>12|TRBV28|TRBJ1-2
ASSIGQGTFGYT
>13|TRBV29-1|TRBJ2-3
SVETAGGDTDTQY
>14|TRBV6-1|TRBJ2-7
ASSERLAGGRREQY
>13|TRBV13|TRBJ1-1
ASSWAGRVGTEAF
>11|TRBV11-1|TRBJ2-4
ASSLGLKNIQY
>14|TRBV23-1|TRBJ2-6
ASTLFRLSGANVLT
>18|TRBV5-1|TRBJ2-1
ASSLGPGLAGPISYNEQF
>9|TRBV6-5|TRBJ2-1
ATMGGIEQF
>13|TRBV7-9|TRBJ2-3
ASDPVGGGRDTQY
>14|TRBV7-9|TRBJ1-2
ASSLVGTEIDYGYT
>11|TRBV7-6|TRBJ2-2
ASSPQGNGELF
>14|TRBV27|TRBJ2-3
ASGTQPDRAGDTQY
>13|TRBV30|TRBJ2-3
AWSAGDLSTDTQY
>10|TRBV29-1|TRBJ1-2
SVEWGQGARA
>11|TRBV6-1|TRBJ1-2
ASSVQGARGYT
>11|TRBV11-2|TRBJ1-2
ASSFGRDYGYT
>12|TRBV6-1|TRBJ2-1
ASSESTGMNEQF
>8|TRBV6-1|TRBJ2-7
ATLLRRQY
>13|TRBV2|TRBJ2-2
ASSVSRERVGELF
>12|TRBV6-5|TRBJ2-7
ASSYRGAWYEQY
>13|TRBV7-9|TRBJ2-1
ASSSSSGGGNEQF
>14|TRBV11-2|TRBJ2-1
ASSLDFRGVYNEQF
>13|TRBV19|TRBJ1-5
ASSPSPGAVQPQH
>12|TRBV30|TRBJ2-1
ACKTGTAYNEQF
>13|TRBV18|TRBJ2-1
ASSQTGTDNNEQF